This T cell receptor (beta chain) came from a study of cytomegalovirus exposure and HLA in healthy donors. The wider study: A prior study identified 90 million to 120 million unique TCR beta sequences from roughly 180 million T cells.

Whole-study results and caveats: Trimming of TCR beta V- and J-genes showed a link, identified in a later analysis, to a missense DCLRE1C variant. Altogether, some 170 TCR beta chains were recorded as cytomegalovirus-associated. A classifier reportedly called cytomegalovirus status with high sensitivity and specificity.

Note on this clone: Its antigen is currently unknown.

Primers for the PCR totalled 60 Vbeta and 13 Jbeta. The method was immunoSEQ multiplex PCR; TCRdb's version includes in-frame clones alone and lacks a portion of them. The sample lists 95,000 to 110,000 clones, more than 75% occurring once. The sequence was obtained from a man aged 25-45 years in good health and CMV-seropositive. The sequenced sample was PBMCs.

Here the CDR3 DNA reads TGCGCCAGCAGCCAATCAGGACAGGGAGAACTATATGGCTACACCTTC. Translating it yields CASSQSGQGELYGYTF. This chain joins TRBV4-1 and TRBJ1-2; 8 nucleotides agree with TRBD1. CDR1 is MGHRA, CDR2 YSYEKL, per germline. Trimming removed 2 bases from V and 5 bases from J; junction bases left unmatched: 10. This CDR3 comprises 16 residues.